The sequence of this T cell receptor beta chain was determined in a study of blood T cell repertoires in COVID-19. Looking at the study overall: The United States, Italy and Spain provided the acute and convalescent COVID-19 samples.

This CDR3 region has 14 residues. Germline-derived CDR1 and CDR2 are MNHEY and SVGAGI. V shed 6 bases, J shed 2 bases, and the junction held 3 bases outside the gene matches. This clone was observed at least ten times. As processed by the authors: Reference gene primer amplification in the assay estimated nucleated cell counts. Measured with immunoSEQ multiplex PCR; TCRdb has only the in-frame clones, and not every one. V, J and clone size are those of that table, while D and trimming were read from the DNA. Of over 200,000 clones in the sample, 86% were seen once. The clonotype originates from a man aged 80 or over with acute or convalescent COVID-19. Sequenced material: peripheral blood. The chain has TRBV6-5 and TRBJ1-2; 10 nucleotides agree with TRBD1. In DNA form, the CDR3 reads TGTGCCAGCAGCGACAGGGGGCGGAACTATGGCTACACCTTC. This codes for CASSDRGRNYGYTF.